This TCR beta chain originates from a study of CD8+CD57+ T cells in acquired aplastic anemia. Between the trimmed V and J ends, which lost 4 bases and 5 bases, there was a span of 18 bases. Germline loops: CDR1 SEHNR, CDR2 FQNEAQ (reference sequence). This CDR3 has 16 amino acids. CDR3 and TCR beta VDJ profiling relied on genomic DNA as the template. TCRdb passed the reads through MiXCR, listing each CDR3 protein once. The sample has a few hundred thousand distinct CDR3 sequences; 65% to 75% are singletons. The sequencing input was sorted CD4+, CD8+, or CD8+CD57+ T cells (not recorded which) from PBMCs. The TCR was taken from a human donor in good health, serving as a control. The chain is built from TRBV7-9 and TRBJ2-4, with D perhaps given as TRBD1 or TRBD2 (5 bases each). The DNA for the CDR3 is TGTGCCAGCAGCTCAGAGGGGATCGGGCAACAAAACATTCAGTACTTC. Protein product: CASSSEGIGQQNIQYF.